This T cell receptor beta chain is from a study of blood T cell repertoires in COVID-19. In the original processing: Nucleated cell number was recorded as an estimate derived from reference gene primer amplification. Produced via immunoSEQ multiplex PCR; TCRdb's table is partial and in-frame only. D and trimming were read from the DNA, whereas the V and J calls and clone size are those reported in that table. This table holds a few hundred thousand clones, roughly four fifths found once. V was pared by 3 bases and J by 5 bases, with 14 bases between. The CDR3 is 15 amino acids. The germline V gene has CDR1 LNHDA and CDR2 SQIVND (reference sequence).

The chain recombines TRBV19 with TRBJ1-5; tentatively, D is TRBD1 (6 bases). The TCR was taken from a man in his thirties or forties who had recovered from COVID-19. Specimen: peripheral blood. The CDR3 sequence: CASSIQAGEYQPQHF. The DNA for the CDR3 is TGTGCCAGTAGTATTCAGGCAGGGGAGTATCAGCCCCAGCATTTT.